The next 13 T cell receptor beta chains were all read from a single sample in a study of post-analysis software for immune sequencing data. Regarding the study as a whole: With TRBV5-6, TRBV5-1 and TRBV20-1 included, about five TRBV segments were more frequent in patients than in controls.

The TCR beta cDNA libraries contained unique molecular identifiers. TCRdb re-called the PCR reads with MiXCR, one entry per CDR3 protein. The profile covers roughly 570,000 distinct CDR3 sequences, with approximately 31% appearing a single time and less than 6% taken by the ten largest. Antigens of these TCRs are unknown. The sequenced sample consisted of blood. These receptors all come from a girl between 2 and 17 years old with multiple sclerosis.

As for this clonotype: A read error may explain this, as a much larger clone is one base away. This sequence joins TRBV5-5 and TRBJ2-1; TRBD2 aligns across 9 bases. The CDR3 consists of 15 residues. Germline V gives CDR1 SGHKS, CDR2 YYEKEE (reference sequence). The CDR3 is CVSSPTSGPYNEQFF. CDR3 nucleotides: TGTGTCAGCAGCCCCACTAGCGGGCCTTACAATGAGCAGTTCTTC.

This clonotype has just a few counts. V is TRBV20-1 and J is TRBJ2-7; 7 nucleotides match TRBD1. Trimming removed 4 bases from V and 2 bases from J; junction bases left unmatched: 8. The CDR3 spans 14 residues. Germline assignment: CDR1 DFQATT and CDR2 SNEGSKA (reference sequence). Here the CDR3 DNA reads TGCAGTGCTACCCCGGGACAGACAGCCTACGAGCAGTACTTC. Translated: CSATPGQTAYEQYF.

This chain links TRBV9 with TRBJ1-2; 7 nucleotides line up with TRBD1. Unmatched junction bases numbered 6, after V lost 4 bases and J lost 3 bases. This CDR3 comprises 14 residues. Germline V gene sequence: CDR1 SGDLS, CDR2 YYNGEE. CDR3 sequence reads: CASSLRGGHYGYTF. The CDR3 DNA reads TGTGCCAGCAGCCTCAGGGGGGGGCACTATGGCTACACCTTC.

This sequence joins TRBV7-2 and TRBJ2-1; TRBD2 matches 12 bases. This CDR3 region has 17 residues. The germline V gene has CDR1 SGHTA and CDR2 FQGNSA. Germline trimming cut 3 bases from V and 7 bases from J; bases unmatched to any gene: 10. The CDR3 nucleotides are TGTGCCAGCAGCTTCGCGGTGTCTAGCGGGGGGGCAAATGAGCAGTTCTTC. This encodes CASSFAVSSGGANEQFF.

CDR3 coding DNA: TGTGCCAGCAGCTTGGGGATTCGAGGTAAACGACAGCCCCAGCATTTT. It codes for CASSLGIRGKRQPQHF. The chain has TRBV5-6 and TRBJ1-5; D gene uncertain. The CDR3 is 16 amino acids. Germline V gene lookup returns CDR1 SGHDT and CDR2 YYEEEE. V was clipped by 0 bases and J by 7 bases, with 17 bases between them.

This clonotype was counted ten times or more. This chain's CDR3 is CASSPGLAGVGYEQYF. The CDR3 bases are TGTGCCAGCAGTCCGGGACTAGCGGGGGTAGGATACGAGCAGTACTTC. This chain uses TRBV9 with TRBJ2-7; 14 bases line up with TRBD2. CDR1 and CDR2 from the germline V gene are SGDLS and YYNGEE. Unmatched junction bases numbered 8, after V lost 5 bases and J lost 4 bases. CDR3 length: 16 residues.

On this clonotype: The junction differs from germline at one of its ends, possibly a read error. The J gene is TRBJ2-7, the V gene TRBV11-2; D ambiguous. The length of the CDR3 is 13 residues. Germline lookup yields CDR1 SGHAT and CDR2 FQNNGV. The DNA of the CDR3 is TGTGTCAGCAGCTTTAGTCCCATCTACGAGCAGTACTTC. Residues: CVSSFSPIYEQYF.

The V and J genes are TRBV6-1 and TRBJ1-5; D gene uncertain. Deletions cut 2 bases from V and 5 bases from J, with 13 bases between. The CDR3 length is 15 residues. The V gene's germline CDR1 is MNHNS and CDR2 SASEGT. The CDR3 DNA reads TGTGCCAGCAGTGAATTTTTTTCCACCTATCAGCCCCAGCATTTT. Translating gives CASSEFFSTYQPQHF.

The chain joins TRBV7-3 to TRBJ2-3; weak D call: TRBD2 (6 bases). The CDR3 has 15 residues. CDR1 is SGHTA, CDR2 FQGTGA, per germline. V was cut by 5 bases and J by 5 bases, with 17 bases left in between. The CDR3 spells CASSGGTYGGDTQYF. In nucleotides, the CDR3 is TGTGCCAGCAGCGGGGGGACTTACGGGGGAGATACGCAGTATTTT. Filled out from reference TRBV7-3 and TRBJ2-3, the complete variable domain reads GAGVSQTPSNKVTEKGKYVELRCDPISGHTALYWYRQSLGQGPEFLIYFQGTGAADDSGLPNDRFFAVRPEGSVSTLKIQRTERGDSAVYLCASSGGTYGGDTQYFGPGTRLTVL.

Only a few counts were recorded for this clonotype. The V and J genes are TRBV7-2 and TRBJ2-2, with 12 bases lining up with TRBD1. V dropped 5 bases and J dropped 3; count of bases not matched to a gene: 7. The CDR3 is made up of 17 amino acids. Looked up from germline, CDR1 is SGHTA and CDR2 is FQGNSA. The DNA of the CDR3 is TGTGCCAGCAGCCCGGGACAGGGGGCGAGGGACACCGGGGAGCTGTTTTTT. Residues: CASSPGQGARDTGELFF.

This chain links TRBV18 with TRBJ2-5; 8 positions agree with TRBD1. With the DNA end fitting TRBJ2-7 better, the J assignment may be wrong. Germline assignment: CDR1 KGHSH and CDR2 LQKENI. The CDR3 is 20 residues long. CDR3 bases: TGTGCCAGCTCACCAGGGACCGGTGTATATGCCGACAGGGGTGCCTACGAGCAGTACTTC. Protein sequence: CASSPGTGVYADRGAYEQYF.

The chain links TRBV10-3 to TRBJ2-7, with 7 bases that match TRBD1. Germline assignment: CDR1 ENHRY and CDR2 SYGVKD. The CDR3 is 12 residues long. J gave up 7 bases and V 10 bases, and 10 bases lay outside the gene matches. The CDR3 coding sequence is TGTGCCACAACCGGGACAGCCTGGGAGCAGTACTTC. Translation gives CATTGTAWEQYF.

This clonotype was found a few times. The rearrangement uses TRBV10-3 and TRBJ2-3; D might be TRBD1 or TRBD2, each matching 5 bases. The V end was cut by 4 bases, the J end by 6 bases, with 8 bases between. Germline loops: CDR1 ENHRY, CDR2 SYGVKD. The CDR3 spans 12 residues. The CDR3 loop reads CAISGGEDTQYF. The CDR3 DNA is TGTGCCATCAGTGGAGGGGAGGATACGCAGTATTTT.